This T cell receptor (beta chain) was profiled in a study of blood T cell repertoires in COVID-19. The method was immunoSEQ multiplex PCR; TCRdb's version includes in-frame clones alone and lacks a portion of them. In the table there are a few hundred thousand clones, about four fifths of which are singletons. The CDR3 consists of 12 residues. Looked up from germline, CDR1 is GTSNPN and CDR2 is SVGIG (reference sequence). The receptor's source is a woman aged 45-60 years who had recovered from COVID-19. Sequenced sample: PBMCs or T cells enriched from blood (not recorded which). The chain links TRBV30 to TRBJ1-4, with TRBD1 identical over 8 bases. CDR3 nucleotides: TGTGCTTACGACAGGGGAAGAGAAAAACTGTTTTTT. This encodes CAYDRGREKLFF.